This T cell receptor beta chain was identified during a study of T cell responses to AZD1222 COVID-19 vaccine. Study-wide results and limits: Spike-spanning, vaccine-associated CD4 TCRs were dominant at 160-218 and 743-854.

Measured with immunoSEQ multiplex PCR; TCRdb has only the in-frame clones, and not every one. The sample records approximately 190,000 clones, 87% being singletons. Remarks on this clone: Its target is unknown.

Specimen: peripheral blood, collected on day 0 of MenACWY control vaccination. The clonotype originates from an adult in good health.

For the CDR3, the DNA is TGTGCCAGCAGCGTACCGGGACCGGGAGGGGGCTACACCTTC. This translates into CASSVPGPGGGYTF. The chain employs TRBV5-4 and TRBJ1-2; the D gene is possibly TRBD1 (5 bases). The germline V gene has CDR1 SGHNT and CDR2 YYREEE (reference sequence). CDR3 length: 14 amino acids. V lost 4 bases and J lost 8, with 18 bases in between.